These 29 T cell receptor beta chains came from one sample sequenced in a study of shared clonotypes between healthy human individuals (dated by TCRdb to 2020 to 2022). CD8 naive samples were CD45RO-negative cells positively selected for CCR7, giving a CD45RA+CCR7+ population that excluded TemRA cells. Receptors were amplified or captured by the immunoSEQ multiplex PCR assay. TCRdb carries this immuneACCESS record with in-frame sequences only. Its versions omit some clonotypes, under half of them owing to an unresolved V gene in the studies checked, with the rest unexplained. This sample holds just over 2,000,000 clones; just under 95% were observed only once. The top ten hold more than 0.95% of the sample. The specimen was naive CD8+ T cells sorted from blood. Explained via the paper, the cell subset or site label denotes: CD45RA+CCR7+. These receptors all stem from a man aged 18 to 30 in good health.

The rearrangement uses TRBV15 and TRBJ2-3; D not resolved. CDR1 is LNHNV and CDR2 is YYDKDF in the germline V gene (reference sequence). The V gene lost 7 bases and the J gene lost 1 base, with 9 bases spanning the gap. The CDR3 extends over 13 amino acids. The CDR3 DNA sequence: TGTGCCACCACAAGAGATCGCACAGATACGCAGTATTTT. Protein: CATTRDRTDTQYF.

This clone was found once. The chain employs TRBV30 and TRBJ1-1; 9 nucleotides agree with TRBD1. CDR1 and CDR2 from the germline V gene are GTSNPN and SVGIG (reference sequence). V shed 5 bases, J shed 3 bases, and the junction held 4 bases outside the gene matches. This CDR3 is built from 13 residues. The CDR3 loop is CAWGRTGDTEAFF. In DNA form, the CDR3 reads TGTGCCTGGGGGAGGACAGGGGACACTGAAGCTTTCTTT.

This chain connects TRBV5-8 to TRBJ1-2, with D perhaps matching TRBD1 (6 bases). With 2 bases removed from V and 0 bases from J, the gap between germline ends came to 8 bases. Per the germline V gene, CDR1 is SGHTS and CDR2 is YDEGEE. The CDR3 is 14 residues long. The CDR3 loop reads CASSFRDTNYGYTF. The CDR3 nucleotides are TGTGCCAGCAGCTTTCGGGACACTAACTATGGCTACACCTTC.

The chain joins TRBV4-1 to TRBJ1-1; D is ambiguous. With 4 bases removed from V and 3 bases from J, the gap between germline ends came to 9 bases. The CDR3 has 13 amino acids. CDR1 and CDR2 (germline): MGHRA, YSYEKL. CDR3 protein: CASSPIADTEAFF. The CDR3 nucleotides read TGCGCCAGCAGCCCGATAGCCGACACTGAAGCTTTCTTT.

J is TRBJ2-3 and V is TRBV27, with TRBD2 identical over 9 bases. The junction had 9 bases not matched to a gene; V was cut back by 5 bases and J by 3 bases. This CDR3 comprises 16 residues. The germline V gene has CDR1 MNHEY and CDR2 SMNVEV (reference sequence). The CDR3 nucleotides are TGTGCCAGCAGTCCCCTCGGAGCGGGAGGAACAGATACGCAGTATTTT. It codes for CASSPLGAGGTDTQYF.

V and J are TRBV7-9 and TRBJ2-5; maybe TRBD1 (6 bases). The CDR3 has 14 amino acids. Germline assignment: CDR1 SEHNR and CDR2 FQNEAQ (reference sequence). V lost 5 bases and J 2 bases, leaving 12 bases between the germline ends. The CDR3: CASSEDRQQETQYF. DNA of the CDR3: TGTGCCAGCAGCGAAGACAGGCAACAAGAGACCCAGTACTTC.

The CDR3 reads CASSEAMDSNQPQHF. The CDR3 nucleotides read TGTGCCAGCAGTGAAGCGATGGATAGCAATCAGCCCCAGCATTTT. V is TRBV6-1 and J is TRBJ1-5; D remains ambiguous. The length of the CDR3 is 15 residues. V was shortened by 0 bases and J by 0 bases, with 6 bases between the two germline ends. CDR1 and CDR2 from the germline V gene are MNHNS and SASEGT.

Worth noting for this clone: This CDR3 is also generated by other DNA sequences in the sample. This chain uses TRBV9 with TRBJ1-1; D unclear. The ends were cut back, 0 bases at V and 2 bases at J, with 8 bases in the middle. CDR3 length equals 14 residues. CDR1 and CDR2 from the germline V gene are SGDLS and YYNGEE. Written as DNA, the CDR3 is TGTGCCAGCAGCGTAGGTTGGGGAAACACTGAAGCTTTCTTT. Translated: CASSVGWGNTEAFF.

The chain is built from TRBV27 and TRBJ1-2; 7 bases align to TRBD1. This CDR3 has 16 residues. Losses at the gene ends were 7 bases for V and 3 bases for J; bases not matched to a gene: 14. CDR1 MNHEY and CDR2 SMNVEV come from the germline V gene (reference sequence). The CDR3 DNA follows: TGTGCCAGCACTCCCTCCACAGGGGAAATCCACTATGGCTACACCTTC. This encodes CASTPSTGEIHYGYTF.

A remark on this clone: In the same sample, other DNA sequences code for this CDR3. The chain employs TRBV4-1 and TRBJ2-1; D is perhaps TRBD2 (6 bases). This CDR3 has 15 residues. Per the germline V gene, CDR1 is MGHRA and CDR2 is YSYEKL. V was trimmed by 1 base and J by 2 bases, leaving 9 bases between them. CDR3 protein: CASSQVGGTYNEQFF. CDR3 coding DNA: TGCGCCAGCAGCCAAGTCGGGGGAACCTACAATGAGCAGTTCTTC.

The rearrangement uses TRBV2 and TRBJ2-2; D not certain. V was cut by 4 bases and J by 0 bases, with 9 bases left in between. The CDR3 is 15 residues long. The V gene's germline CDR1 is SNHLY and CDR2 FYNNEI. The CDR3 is CASSVGFANTGELFF. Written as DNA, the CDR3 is TGTGCCAGCAGTGTTGGGTTCGCGAACACCGGGGAGCTGTTTTTT.

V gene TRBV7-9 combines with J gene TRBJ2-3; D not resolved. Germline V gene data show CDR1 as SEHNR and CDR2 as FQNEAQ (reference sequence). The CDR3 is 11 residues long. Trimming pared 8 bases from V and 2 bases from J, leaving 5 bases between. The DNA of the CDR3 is TGTGCCAGCGGTAACACAGATACGCAGTATTTT. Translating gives CASGNTDTQYF.

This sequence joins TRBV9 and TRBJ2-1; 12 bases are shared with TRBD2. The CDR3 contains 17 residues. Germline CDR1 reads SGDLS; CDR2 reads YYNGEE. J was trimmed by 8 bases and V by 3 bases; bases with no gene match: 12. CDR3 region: CASSAPPSGRAYDEQFF. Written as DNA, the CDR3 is TGTGCCAGCAGCGCCCCACCTAGCGGGAGGGCCTATGATGAGCAGTTCTTC. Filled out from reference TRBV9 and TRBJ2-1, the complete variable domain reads DSGVTQTPKHLITATGQRVTLRCSPRSGDLSVYWYQQSLDQGLQFLIQYYNGEERAKGNILERFSAQQFPDLHSELNLSSLELGDSALYFCASSAPPSGRAYDEQFFGPGTRLTVL.

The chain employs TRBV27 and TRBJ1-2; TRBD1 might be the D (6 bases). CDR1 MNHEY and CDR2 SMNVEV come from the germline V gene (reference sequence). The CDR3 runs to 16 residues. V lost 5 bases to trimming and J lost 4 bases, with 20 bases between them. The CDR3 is CASSPSTGKVIYGYTF. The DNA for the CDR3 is TGTGCCAGCAGTCCCTCGACAGGCAAGGTGATCTATGGCTACACCTTC.

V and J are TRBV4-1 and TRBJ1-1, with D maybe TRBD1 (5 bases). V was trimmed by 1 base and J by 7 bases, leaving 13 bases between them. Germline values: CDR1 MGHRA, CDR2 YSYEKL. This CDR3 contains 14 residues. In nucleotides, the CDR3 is TGCGCCAGCAGCCAAGTGGGGCAGCCACTTGAAGCTTTCTTT. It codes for CASSQVGQPLEAFF.

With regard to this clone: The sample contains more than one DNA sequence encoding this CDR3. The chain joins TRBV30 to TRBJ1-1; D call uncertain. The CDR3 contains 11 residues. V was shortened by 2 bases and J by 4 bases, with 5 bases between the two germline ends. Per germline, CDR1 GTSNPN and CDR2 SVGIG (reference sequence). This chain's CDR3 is CAWSLGTEAFF. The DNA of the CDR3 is TGTGCCTGGAGTCTAGGCACTGAAGCTTTCTTT.

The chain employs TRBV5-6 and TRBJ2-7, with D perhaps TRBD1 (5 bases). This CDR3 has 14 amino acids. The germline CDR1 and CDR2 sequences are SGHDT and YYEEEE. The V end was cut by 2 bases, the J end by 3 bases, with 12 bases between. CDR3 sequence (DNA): TGTGCCAGCAGCTTTTTTCTCAGGGTCTACGAGCAGTACTTC. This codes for CASSFFLRVYEQYF.

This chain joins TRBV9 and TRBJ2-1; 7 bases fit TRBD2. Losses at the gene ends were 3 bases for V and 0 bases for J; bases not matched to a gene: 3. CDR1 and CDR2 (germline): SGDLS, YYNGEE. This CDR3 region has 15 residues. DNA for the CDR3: TGTGCCAGCAGCGGCCGGGACTACTCCTACAATGAGCAGTTCTTC. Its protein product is CASSGRDYSYNEQFF.

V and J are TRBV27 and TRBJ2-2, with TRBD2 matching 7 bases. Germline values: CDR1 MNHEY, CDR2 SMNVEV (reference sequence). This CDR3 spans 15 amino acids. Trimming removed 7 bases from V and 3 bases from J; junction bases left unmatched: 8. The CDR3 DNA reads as TGTGCCAGCACCCTCTCCGCGGGGGACACCGGGGAGCTGTTTTTT. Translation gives CASTLSAGDTGELFF.

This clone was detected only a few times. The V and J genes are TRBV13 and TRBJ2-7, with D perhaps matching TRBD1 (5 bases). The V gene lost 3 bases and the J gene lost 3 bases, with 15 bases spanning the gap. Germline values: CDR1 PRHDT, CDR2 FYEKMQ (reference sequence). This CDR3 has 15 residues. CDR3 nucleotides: TGTGCCAGCAGCTTCAGGGTTAAAGGGGACTACGAGCAGTACTTC. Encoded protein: CASSFRVKGDYEQYF.

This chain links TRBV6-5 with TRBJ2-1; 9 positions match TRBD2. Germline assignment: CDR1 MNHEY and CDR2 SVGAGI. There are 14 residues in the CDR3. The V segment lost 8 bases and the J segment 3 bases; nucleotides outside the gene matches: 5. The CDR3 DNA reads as TGTGCCAGCGGCCAGCGGGAGGACTACAATGAGCAGTTCTTC. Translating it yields CASGQREDYNEQFF.

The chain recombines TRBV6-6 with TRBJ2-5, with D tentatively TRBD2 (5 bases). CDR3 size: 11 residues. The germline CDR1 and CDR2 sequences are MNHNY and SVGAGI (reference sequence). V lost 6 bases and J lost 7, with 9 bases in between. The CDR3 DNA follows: TGTGCCAGCAGCCTAGCCGGGACCCAGTACTTC. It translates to CASSLAGTQYF.

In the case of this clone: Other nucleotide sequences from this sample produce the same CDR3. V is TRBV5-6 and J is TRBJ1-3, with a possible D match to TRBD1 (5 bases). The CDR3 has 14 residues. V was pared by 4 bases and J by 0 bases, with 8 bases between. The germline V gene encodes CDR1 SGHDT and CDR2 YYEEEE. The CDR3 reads CASSAGGSGNTIYF. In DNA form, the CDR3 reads TGTGCCAGCAGCGCGGGGGGCTCTGGAAACACCATATATTTT. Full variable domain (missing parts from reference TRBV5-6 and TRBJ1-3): DAGVTQSPTHLIKTRGQQVTLRCSPKSGHDTVSWYQQALGQGPQFIFQYYEEEERQRGNFPDRFSGHQFPNYSSELNVNALLLGDSALYLCASSAGGSGNTIYFGEGSWLTVV.

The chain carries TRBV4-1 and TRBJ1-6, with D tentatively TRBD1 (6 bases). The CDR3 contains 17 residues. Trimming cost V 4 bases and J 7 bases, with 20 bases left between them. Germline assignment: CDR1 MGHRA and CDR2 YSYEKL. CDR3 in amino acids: CASSLKTWGHGNSPLHF. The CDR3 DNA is TGCGCCAGCAGCCTCAAGACCTGGGGACATGGAAATTCACCCCTCCACTTT.

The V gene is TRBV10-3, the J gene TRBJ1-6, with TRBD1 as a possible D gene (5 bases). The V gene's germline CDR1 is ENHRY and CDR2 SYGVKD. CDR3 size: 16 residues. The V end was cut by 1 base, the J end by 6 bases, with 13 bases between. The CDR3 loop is CAISEFDSIPNSPLHF. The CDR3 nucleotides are TGTGCCATCAGTGAGTTTGACAGCATACCTAATTCACCCCTCCACTTT.

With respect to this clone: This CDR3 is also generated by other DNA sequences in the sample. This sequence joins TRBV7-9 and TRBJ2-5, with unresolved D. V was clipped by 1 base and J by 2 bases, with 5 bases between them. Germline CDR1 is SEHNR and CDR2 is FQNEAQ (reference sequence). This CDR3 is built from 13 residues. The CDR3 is CASSLGSQETQYF. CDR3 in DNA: TGTGCCAGCAGCTTAGGATCTCAAGAGACCCAGTACTTC.

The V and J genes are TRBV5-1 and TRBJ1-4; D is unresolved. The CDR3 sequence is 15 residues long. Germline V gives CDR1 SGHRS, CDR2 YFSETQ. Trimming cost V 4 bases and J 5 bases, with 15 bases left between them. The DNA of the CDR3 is TGCGCCAGCAGCGAGACCCCGGCCGGGAATGAAAAACTGTTTTTT. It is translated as CASSETPAGNEKLFF. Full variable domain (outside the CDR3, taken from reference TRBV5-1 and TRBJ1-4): KAGVTQTPRYLIKTRGQQVTLSCSPISGHRSVSWYQQTPGQGLQFLFEYFSETQRNKGNFPGRFSGRQFSNSRSEMNVSTLELGDSALYLCASSETPAGNEKLFFGSGTQLSVL.

The CDR3 region has the DNA TGTGCCAGCAGCTTTTGGACTCAAACGAACACCGGGGAGCTGTTTTTT. This sequence encodes CASSFWTQTNTGELFF. This sequence joins TRBV9 and TRBJ2-2, with D perhaps matching TRBD2 (5 bases). Germline V lookup: CDR1 SGDLS, CDR2 YYNGEE. V was cut by 4 bases and J by 0 bases, with 13 bases left in between. This CDR3 spans 16 amino acids. Based on the CDR3 plus reference TRBV9 and TRBJ2-2, the full variable domain is DSGVTQTPKHLITATGQRVTLRCSPRSGDLSVYWYQQSLDQGLQFLIQYYNGEERAKGNILERFSAQQFPDLHSELNLSSLELGDSALYFCASSFWTQTNTGELFFGEGSRLTVL.

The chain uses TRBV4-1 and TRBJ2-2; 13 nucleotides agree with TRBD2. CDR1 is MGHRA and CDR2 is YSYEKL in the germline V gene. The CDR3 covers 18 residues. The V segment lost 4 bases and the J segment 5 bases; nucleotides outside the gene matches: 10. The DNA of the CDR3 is TGCGCCAGCAGCCCACCGGGACTAGCGGGATCAGGGACCGGGGAGCTGTTTTTT. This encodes CASSPPGLAGSGTGELFF.